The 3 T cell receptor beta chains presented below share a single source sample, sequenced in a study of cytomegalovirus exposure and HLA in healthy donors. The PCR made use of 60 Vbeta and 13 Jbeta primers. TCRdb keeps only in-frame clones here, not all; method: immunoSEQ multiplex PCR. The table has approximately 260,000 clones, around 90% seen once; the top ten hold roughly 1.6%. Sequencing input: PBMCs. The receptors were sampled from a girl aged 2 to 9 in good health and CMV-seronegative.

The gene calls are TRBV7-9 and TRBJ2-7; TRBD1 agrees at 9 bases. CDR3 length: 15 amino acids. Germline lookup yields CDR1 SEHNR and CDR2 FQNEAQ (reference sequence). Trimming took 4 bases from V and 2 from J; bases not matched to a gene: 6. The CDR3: CASSYDRDRAYEQYF. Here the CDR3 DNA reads TGTGCCAGCAGCTATGACCGGGACAGGGCCTACGAGCAGTACTTC.

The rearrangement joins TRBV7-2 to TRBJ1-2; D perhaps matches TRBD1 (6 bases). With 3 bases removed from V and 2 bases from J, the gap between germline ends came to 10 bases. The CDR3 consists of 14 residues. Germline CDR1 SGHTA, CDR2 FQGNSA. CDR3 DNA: TGTGCCAGCAGCTTCCAGGGGTTAAACTATGGCTACACCTTC. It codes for CASSFQGLNYGYTF. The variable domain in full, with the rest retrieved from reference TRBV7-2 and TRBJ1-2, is GAGVSQSPSNKVTEKGKDVELRCDPISGHTALYWYRQSLGQGLEFLIYFQGNSAPDKSGLPSDRFSAERTGGSVSTLTIQRTQQEDSAVYLCASSFQGLNYGYTFGSGTRLTVV.

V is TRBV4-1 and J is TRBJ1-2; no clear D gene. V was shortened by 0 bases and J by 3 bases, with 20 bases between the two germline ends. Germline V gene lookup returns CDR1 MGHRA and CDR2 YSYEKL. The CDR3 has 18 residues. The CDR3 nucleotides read TGCGCCAGCAGCCAAGAAATTCAGGTCGTTAAGAGTGACTATGGCTACACCTTC. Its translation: CASSQEIQVVKSDYGYTF.